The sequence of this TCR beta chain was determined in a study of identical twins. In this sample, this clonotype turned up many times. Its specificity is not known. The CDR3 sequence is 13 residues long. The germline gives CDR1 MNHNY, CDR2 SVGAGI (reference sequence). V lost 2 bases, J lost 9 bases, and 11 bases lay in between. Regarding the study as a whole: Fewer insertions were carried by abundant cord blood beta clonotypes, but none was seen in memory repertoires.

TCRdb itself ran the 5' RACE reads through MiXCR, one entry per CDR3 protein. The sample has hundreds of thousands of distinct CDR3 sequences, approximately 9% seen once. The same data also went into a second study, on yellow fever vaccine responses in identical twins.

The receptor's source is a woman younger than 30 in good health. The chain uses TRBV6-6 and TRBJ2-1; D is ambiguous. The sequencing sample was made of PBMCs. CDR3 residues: CASSYPRHAEQFF. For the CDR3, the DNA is TGTGCCAGCAGTTACCCCCGGCATGCTGAGCAGTTCTTC.